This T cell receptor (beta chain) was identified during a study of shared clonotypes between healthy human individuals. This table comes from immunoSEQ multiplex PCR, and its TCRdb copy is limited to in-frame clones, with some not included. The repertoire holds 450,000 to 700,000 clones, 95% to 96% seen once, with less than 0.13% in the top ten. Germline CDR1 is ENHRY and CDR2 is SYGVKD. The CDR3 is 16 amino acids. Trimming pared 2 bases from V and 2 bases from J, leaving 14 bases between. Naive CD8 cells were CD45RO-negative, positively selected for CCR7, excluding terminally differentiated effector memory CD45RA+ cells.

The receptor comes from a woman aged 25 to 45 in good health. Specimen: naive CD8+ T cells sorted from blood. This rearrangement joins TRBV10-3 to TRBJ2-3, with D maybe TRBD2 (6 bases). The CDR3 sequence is CAISEAGGSFTDTQYF. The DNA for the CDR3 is TGTGCCATCAGTGAGGCCGGGGGTTCCTTCACAGATACGCAGTATTTT.